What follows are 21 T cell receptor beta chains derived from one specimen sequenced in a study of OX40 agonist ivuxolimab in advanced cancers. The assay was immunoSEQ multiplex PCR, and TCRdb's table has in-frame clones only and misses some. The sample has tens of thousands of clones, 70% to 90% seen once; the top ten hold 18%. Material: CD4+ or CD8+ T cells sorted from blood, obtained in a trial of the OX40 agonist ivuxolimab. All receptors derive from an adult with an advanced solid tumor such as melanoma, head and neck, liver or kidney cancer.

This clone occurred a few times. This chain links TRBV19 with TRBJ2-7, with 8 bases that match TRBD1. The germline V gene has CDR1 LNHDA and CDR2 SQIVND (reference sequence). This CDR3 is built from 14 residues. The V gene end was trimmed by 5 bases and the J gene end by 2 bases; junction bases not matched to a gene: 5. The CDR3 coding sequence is TGTGCCAGTAGTGGAACAGGGGGTGCCTACGAGCAGTACTTC. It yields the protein CASSGTGGAYEQYF.

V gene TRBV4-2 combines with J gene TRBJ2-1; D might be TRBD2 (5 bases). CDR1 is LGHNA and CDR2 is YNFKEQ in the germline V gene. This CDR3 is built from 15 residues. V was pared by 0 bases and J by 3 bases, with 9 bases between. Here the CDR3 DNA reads TGTGCCAGCAGCCAAGATCGGGGAATCTACAATGAGCAGTTCTTC. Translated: CASSQDRGIYNEQFF.

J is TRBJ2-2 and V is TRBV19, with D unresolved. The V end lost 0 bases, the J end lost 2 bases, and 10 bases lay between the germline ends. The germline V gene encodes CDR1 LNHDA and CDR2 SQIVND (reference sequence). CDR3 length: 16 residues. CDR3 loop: CASSIEGWGNTGELFF. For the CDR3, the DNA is TGTGCCAGTAGTATAGAAGGATGGGGAAACACCGGGGAGCTGTTTTTT.

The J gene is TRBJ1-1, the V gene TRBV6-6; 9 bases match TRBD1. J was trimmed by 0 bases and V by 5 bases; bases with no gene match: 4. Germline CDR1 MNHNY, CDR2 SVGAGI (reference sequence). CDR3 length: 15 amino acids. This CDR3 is CASSQGQGMNTEAFF. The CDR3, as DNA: TGTGCCAGCAGTCAGGGACAGGGAATGAACACTGAAGCTTTCTTT.

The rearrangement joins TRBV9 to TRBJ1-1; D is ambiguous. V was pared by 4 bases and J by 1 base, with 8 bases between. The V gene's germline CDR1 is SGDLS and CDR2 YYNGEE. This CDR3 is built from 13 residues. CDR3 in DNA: TGTGCCAGCAGCTTATGGGGGAACACTGAAGCTTTCTTT. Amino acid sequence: CASSLWGNTEAFF.

CDR3 protein: CASSLALGGGDNEQFF. CDR3 DNA sequence: TGTGCCAGCAGCTTAGCGCTGGGCGGGGGGGACAATGAGCAGTTCTTC. The rearrangement links TRBV7-9 to TRBJ2-1; 9 nucleotides line up with TRBD2. The junction had 5 bases not matched to a gene; V was cut back by 0 bases and J by 5 bases. The V gene's germline CDR1 is SEHNR and CDR2 FQNEAQ (reference sequence). The CDR3 length is 16 residues.

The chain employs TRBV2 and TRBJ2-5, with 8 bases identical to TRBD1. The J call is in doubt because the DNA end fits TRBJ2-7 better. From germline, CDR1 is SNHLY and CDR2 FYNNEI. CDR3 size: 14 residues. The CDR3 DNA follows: TGTGCCAGCATTCCGGACAGGGTTTTCGACGAGCAGTACTTC. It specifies CASIPDRVFDEQYF.

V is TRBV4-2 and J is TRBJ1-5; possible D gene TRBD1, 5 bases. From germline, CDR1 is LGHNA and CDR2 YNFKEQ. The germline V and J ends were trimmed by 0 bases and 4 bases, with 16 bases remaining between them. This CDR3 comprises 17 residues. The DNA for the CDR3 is TGTGCCAGCAGCCAAGAAGAGCTCACAGGTGGAAATCAGCCCCAGCATTTT. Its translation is CASSQEELTGGNQPQHF.

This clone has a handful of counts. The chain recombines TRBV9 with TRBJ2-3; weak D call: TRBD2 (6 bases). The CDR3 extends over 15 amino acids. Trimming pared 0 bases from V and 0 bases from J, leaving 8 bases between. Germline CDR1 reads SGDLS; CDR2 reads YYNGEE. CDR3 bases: TGTGCCAGCAGCGTAGCGGGGGTGAGCACAGATACGCAGTATTTT. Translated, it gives CASSVAGVSTDTQYF.

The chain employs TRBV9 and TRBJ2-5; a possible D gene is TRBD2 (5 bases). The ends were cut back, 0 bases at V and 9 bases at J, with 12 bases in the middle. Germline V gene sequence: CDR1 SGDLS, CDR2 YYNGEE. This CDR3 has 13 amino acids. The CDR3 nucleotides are TGTGCCAGCAGCGTAGCAGAGGGTTGGGCCCAGTACTTC. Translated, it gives CASSVAEGWAQYF. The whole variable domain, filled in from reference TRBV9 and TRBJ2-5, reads DSGVTQTPKHLITATGQRVTLRCSPRSGDLSVYWYQQSLDQGLQFLIQYYNGEERAKGNILERFSAQQFPDLHSELNLSSLELGDSALYFCASSVAEGWAQYFGPGTRLLVL.

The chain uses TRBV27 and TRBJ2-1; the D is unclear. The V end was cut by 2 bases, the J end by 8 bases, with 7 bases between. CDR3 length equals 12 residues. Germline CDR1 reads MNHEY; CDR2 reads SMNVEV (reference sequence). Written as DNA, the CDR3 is TGTGCCAGCAGTTTACTGGGCCATGAGCAGTTCTTC. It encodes CASSLLGHEQFF.

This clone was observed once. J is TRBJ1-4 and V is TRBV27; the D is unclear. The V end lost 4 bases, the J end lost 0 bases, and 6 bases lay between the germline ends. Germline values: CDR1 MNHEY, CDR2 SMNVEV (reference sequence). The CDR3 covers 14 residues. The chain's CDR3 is CASSSQSTNEKLFF. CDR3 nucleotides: TGTGCCAGCAGTTCACAATCAACTAATGAAAAACTGTTTTTT.

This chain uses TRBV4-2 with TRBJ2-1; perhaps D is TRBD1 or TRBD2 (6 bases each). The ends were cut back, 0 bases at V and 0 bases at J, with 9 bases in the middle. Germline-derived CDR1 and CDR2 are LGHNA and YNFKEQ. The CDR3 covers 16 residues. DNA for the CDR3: TGTGCCAGCAGCCAAGATTGGGGGGCCTCCTACAATGAGCAGTTCTTC. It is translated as CASSQDWGASYNEQFF.

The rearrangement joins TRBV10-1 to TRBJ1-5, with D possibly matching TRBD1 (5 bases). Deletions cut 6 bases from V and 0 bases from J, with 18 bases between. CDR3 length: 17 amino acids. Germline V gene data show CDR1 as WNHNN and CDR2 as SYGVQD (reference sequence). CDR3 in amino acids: CASSNRPGPLSNQPQHF. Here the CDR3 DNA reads TGCGCCAGCAGCAACCGCCCAGGGCCCCTTAGCAATCAGCCCCAGCATTTT.

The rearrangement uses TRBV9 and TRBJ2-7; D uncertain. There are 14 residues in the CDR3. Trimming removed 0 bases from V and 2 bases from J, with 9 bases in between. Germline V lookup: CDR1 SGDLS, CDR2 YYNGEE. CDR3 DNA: TGTGCCAGCAGCGTAGAGGGCGCCACCTACGAGCAGTACTTC. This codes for CASSVEGATYEQYF.

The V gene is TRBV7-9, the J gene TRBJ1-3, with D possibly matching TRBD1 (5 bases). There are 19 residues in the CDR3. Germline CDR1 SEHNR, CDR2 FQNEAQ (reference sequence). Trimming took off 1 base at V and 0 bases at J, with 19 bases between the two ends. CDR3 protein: CASSLVAGPVFDSGNTIYF. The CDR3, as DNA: TGTGCCAGCAGCTTAGTCGCAGGGCCGGTCTTCGACTCTGGAAACACCATATATTTT.

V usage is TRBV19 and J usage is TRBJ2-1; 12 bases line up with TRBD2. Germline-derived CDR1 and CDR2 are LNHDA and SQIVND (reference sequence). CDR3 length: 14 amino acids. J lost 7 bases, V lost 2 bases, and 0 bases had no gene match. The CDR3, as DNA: TGTGCCAGTAGTATACTAGCGGGAGGGAATGAGCAGTTCTTC. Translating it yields CASSILAGGNEQFF.

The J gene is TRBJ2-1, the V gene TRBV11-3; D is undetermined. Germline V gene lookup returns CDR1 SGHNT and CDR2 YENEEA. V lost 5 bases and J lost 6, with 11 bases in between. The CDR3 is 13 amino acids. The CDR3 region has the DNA TGTGCCAGCAGCCAGGCTCCCCCCAATGAGCAGTTCTTC. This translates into CASSQAPPNEQFF.

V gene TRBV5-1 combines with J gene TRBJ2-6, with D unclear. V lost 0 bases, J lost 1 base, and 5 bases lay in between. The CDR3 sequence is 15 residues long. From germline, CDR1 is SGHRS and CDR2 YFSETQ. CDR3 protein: CASSLGGSGANVLTF. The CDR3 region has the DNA TGCGCCAGCAGCTTGGGGGGATCTGGGGCCAACGTCCTGACTTTC.

The chain's CDR3 is CASSYLRDEKLFF. CDR3 in DNA: TGTGCCAGCAGTTACTTGAGGGATGAAAAACTGTTTTTT. The genes are TRBV6-6 and TRBJ1-4; no clear D. V lost 1 base, J lost 6 bases, and 6 bases lay in between. This CDR3 has 13 residues. In germline, CDR1 is MNHNY, CDR2 SVGAGI (reference sequence).

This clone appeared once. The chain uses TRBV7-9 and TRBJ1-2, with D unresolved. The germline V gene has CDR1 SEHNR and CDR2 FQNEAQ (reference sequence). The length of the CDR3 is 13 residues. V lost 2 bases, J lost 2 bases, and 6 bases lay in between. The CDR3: CASSLSSNYGYTF. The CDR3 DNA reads TGTGCCAGCAGCTTATCATCGAACTATGGCTACACCTTC.